These T cell receptor beta chains were read from a single sample in a study of T cell responses to AZD1222 COVID-19 vaccine. The protocol was immunoSEQ multiplex PCR, while the TCRdb copy is restricted to in-frame clones and leaves out a portion. In the table there are around 130,000 clones, about 88% of which are singletons. Sequenced material: peripheral blood, taken 28 days after the second AZD1222 dose. The receptors come from an adult who received the AZD1222 COVID-19 vaccine. The CDR3 runs from the conserved cysteine through the conserved F or W. A D gene is named only where the DNA matches it firmly. Clone size is given for some rows only: seen once, a few or many times, or a class if the clone is expanded.

cdr3_length clone_size d_call j_call v_call cdr3_aa cdr3_nt
15 . . TRBJ2-7 TRBV6-5 CASSYSVSVAYEQYF TGTGCCAGCAGTTACTCAGTTAGCGTAGCCTACGAGCAGTACTTC
14 . TRBD2 TRBJ2-1 TRBV29-1 CSLTSGSSYNEQFF TGCAGCCTTACTAGCGGGAGCTCCTACAATGAGCAGTTCTTC
14 . . TRBJ1-4 TRBV10-3 CAISDVRENEKLFF TGTGCCATCAGTGACGTCAGAGAGAATGAAAAACTGTTTTTT
13 once . TRBJ2-3 TRBV30 CAWSVGGTDTQYF TGTGCCTGGAGTGTGGGCGGTACAGATACGCAGTATTTT
16 . TRBD2 TRBJ2-2 TRBV9 CASSLRGLATTGELFF TGTGCCAGCAGCCTACGGGGACTAGCAACCACCGGGGAGCTGTTTTTT
16 . . TRBJ2-3 TRBV7-9 CASSLTGNPPTDTQYF TGTGCCAGCAGCCTTACAGGAAATCCACCCACAGATACGCAGTATTTT
14 . TRBD2 TRBJ2-1 TRBV30 CAWMIAGNSNEQFF TGTGCCTGGATGATAGCGGGGAACTCCAATGAGCAGTTCTTC
13 . . TRBJ1-5 TRBV2 CASSGRFNQPQHF TGTGCCAGCAGTGGACGGTTCAATCAGCCCCAGCATTTT
16 . TRBD1 TRBJ1-1 TRBV9 CASNPRGDRGNTEAFF TGTGCCAGCAACCCCCGAGGGGACAGGGGTAACACTGAAGCTTTCTTT
14 . TRBD1 TRBJ2-3 TRBV3-1/TRBV3-2 CASSQSGDSNTQYF TGTGCCAGCAGCCAATCAGGGGACAGCAATACGCAGTATTTT
15 . . TRBJ1-1 TRBV10-3 CAISEPNRANWGAFF TGTGCCATCAGTGAACCGAACAGGGCCAACTGGGGGGCTTTCTTT
15 . TRBD2 TRBJ2-3 TRBV3-1/TRBV3-2 CASSQDSSGSRTQYF TGTGCCAGCAGCCAAGACAGCAGCGGGAGTAGAACGCAGTATTTT
19 . TRBD2 TRBJ2-2 TRBV4-1 CASSQGPIASGRASGELFF TGCGCCAGCAGCCAAGGACCGATCGCTAGCGGGAGGGCCTCCGGGGAGCTGTTTTTT
15 . . TRBJ1-3 TRBV18 CASSPGTAYGNTIYF TGTGCCAGCTCACCGGGAACAGCTTATGGAAACACCATATATTTT
16 . . TRBJ2-1 TRBV18 CASSPRGLNSYNEQFF TGTGCCAGCTCACCACGGGGGCTCAACTCCTACAATGAGCAGTTCTTC
15 . . TRBJ1-2 TRBV5-1 CASSFGGVTNYGYTF TGCGCCAGCAGCTTTGGCGGGGTAACTAACTATGGCTACACCTTC
13 once . TRBJ1-1 TRBV29-1 CSVGPDGNTEAFF TGCAGCGTTGGTCCCGACGGGAACACTGAAGCTTTCTTT
15 . TRBD1 TRBJ1-5 TRBV27 CASSPLGQMNQPQHF TGTGCCAGCAGCCCCCTGGGACAGATGAATCAGCCCCAGCATTTT
13 . . TRBJ1-2 TRBV3-1/TRBV3-2 CASSFFSNYGYTF TGTGCCAGCAGCTTCTTCTCTAACTATGGCTACACCTTC
13 . . TRBJ2-7 TRBV7-9 CASSKTSSYEQYF TGTGCCAGCAGTAAGACGAGCTCCTACGAGCAGTACTTC
14 few . TRBJ1-5 TRBV10-2 CASSLGGLVQPQHF TGCGCCAGCAGTCTTGGGGGATTGGTTCAGCCCCAGCATTTT
12 . . TRBJ2-3 TRBV12-3/TRBV12-4 CASGTRGDTQYF TGTGCCAGCGGCACCAGAGGAGATACGCAGTATTTT
12 . . TRBJ2-5 TRBV12-3/TRBV12-4 CASSPFPGTQYF TGTGCCAGCAGTCCATTCCCGGGGACCCAGTACTTC
15 . . TRBJ1-3 TRBV18 CASSPGLISGNTIYF TGTGCCAGCTCACCAGGACTGATCTCTGGAAACACCATATATTTT
14 . . TRBJ1-2 TRBV11-2 CASSLEPSSYGYTF TGTGCCAGCAGCTTAGAGCCCAGTTCTTATGGCTACACCTTC
15 . . TRBJ1-2 TRBV6-1 CASSEGGLGGGGYTF TGTGCCAGCAGTGAAGGAGGGCTCGGGGGGGGCGGCTACACCTTC
13 once . TRBJ2-2 TRBV5-5 CASSLAPTGELFF TGTGCCAGCAGCTTGGCCCCGACCGGGGAGCTGTTTTTT
14 . . TRBJ1-2 TRBV10-2 CASSESSQTSGYTF TGCGCCAGCAGTGAGTCTTCACAGACCAGTGGCTACACCTTC
14 once TRBD1 TRBJ2-5 TRBV7-9 CASSQDRDMETQYF TGTGCCAGCAGCCAAGACAGGGATATGGAGACCCAGTACTTC
13 few . TRBJ1-2 TRBV5-4 CASSLDSNYGYTF TGTGCCAGCAGCTTGGACAGTAACTATGGCTACACCTTC
13 . . TRBJ2-1 TRBV11-3 CASSLGLIDEQFF TGTGCCAGCAGCTTAGGACTGATCGATGAGCAGTTCTTC
14 . TRBD1 TRBJ2-7 TRBV6-5 CASSTTGVPYEQYF TGTGCCAGCAGTACCACAGGGGTTCCCTACGAGCAGTACTTC
16 . TRBD2 TRBJ2-1 TRBV3-1/TRBV3-2 CASSQDSLAGGNEQFF TGTGCCAGCAGCCAAGACAGCCTAGCGGGAGGTAATGAGCAGTTCTTC
14 . . TRBJ1-4 TRBV2 CASSGETTNEKLFF TGTGCCAGCAGTGGTGAAACAACTAATGAAAAACTGTTTTTT
14 . TRBD1 TRBJ1-1 TRBV5-1 CASSTGQGNTEAFF TGCGCCAGCAGCACCGGACAGGGGAACACTGAAGCTTTCTTT
16 . . TRBJ1-2 TRBV11-2 CASAPAGRQRQYGYTF TGTGCCAGCGCTCCTGCAGGGAGACAGCGGCAATATGGCTACACCTTC
16 . TRBD2 TRBJ2-7 TRBV4-2 CASSQDLAGGPYEQYF TGTGCCAGCAGCCAAGATCTGGCGGGAGGGCCATACGAGCAGTACTTC
17 . TRBD2 TRBJ2-3 TRBV2 CASRRGASGGAIDTQYF TGTGCCAGCAGGAGGGGAGCTAGCGGGGGGGCGATAGATACGCAGTATTTT
15 . TRBD1 TRBJ1-6 TRBV4-2 CASSQGTGRISPLHF TGTGCCAGCAGCCAAGGGACAGGGCGCATTTCACCCCTCCACTTT
14 once TRBD1 TRBJ1-5 TRBV7-9 CASSSDRGDQPQHF TGTGCCAGCAGCTCGGACAGGGGTGACCAGCCCCAGCATTTT
13 . . TRBJ1-1 TRBV30 CAWNVARGLEAFF TGTGCCTGGAACGTAGCCAGGGGTCTTGAAGCTTTCTTT